The rows below give T cell receptor beta chains drawn from one sample of a study of T cells after yellow fever vaccination. TCRdb re-analysed the 5' RACE reads in MiXCR, keeping a single row per CDR3 protein. Of about 170,000 distinct CDR3 sequences listed, roughly 6.4% are singletons. The input for sequencing was CD4+ T cells sorted from PBMCs, taken on the day of the first yellow fever vaccination. Receptors originate from a young man who received the YFV17D yellow fever vaccine. CDR3s include the opening cysteine and the closing phenylalanine or tryptophan.

CDR3 protein: CASSPEGDYGYTF
V gene: TRBV18

CDR3 protein: CATSRDNRERETQYF
V gene: TRBV15

CDR3 protein: CASRLGPTTDTQYF
V gene: TRBV7-6

CDR3 protein: CASSLSSSLSGNTIYF
V gene: TRBV5-1

CDR3 protein: CASKAGSTDTQYF
V gene: TRBV5-1

CDR3 protein: CASSPRLAQPTDTQYF
V gene: TRBV18

CDR3 protein: CASSLDSEPEHF
V gene: TRBV7-2

CDR3 protein: CASSLLGYGYTF
V gene: TRBV12-3/TRBV12-4

CDR3 protein: CASSPRFNYGYTF
V gene: TRBV6-5

CDR3 protein: CSATKGYNSPLHF
V gene: TRBV20-1

CDR3 protein: CAISPALLYEQYF
V gene: TRBV4-2

CDR3 protein: CASSEQQGTDTQYF
V gene: TRBV10-2

CDR3 protein: CASSLASGSTYEQYF
V gene: TRBV12-3/TRBV12-4

CDR3 protein: CASSGTSGRSFNEQFF
V gene: TRBV7-2

CDR3 protein: CASSTGQGAEAFF
V gene: TRBV19

CDR3 protein: CAIKGGWEETQYF
V gene: TRBV10-3

CDR3 protein: CASSDTDTQYF
V gene: TRBV2

CDR3 protein: CASSLGLVLNTEAFF
V gene: TRBV5-1

CDR3 protein: CSARVAGKETQYF
V gene: TRBV20-1

CDR3 protein: CAGQSRGTDTQYF
V gene: TRBV7-2

CDR3 protein: CSVGWGRNQPQHF
V gene: TRBV29-1

CDR3 protein: CASSHASVTGTRVDF
V gene: TRBV4-1

CDR3 protein: CASSQVEGAGGYTF
V gene: TRBV4-3

CDR3 protein: CASSIGGTANTEAFF
V gene: TRBV19

CDR3 protein: CASRGRQGRHF
V gene: TRBV25-1

CDR3 protein: CATSRDSVRSGELFF
V gene: TRBV15

CDR3 protein: CASSVTAANTIYF
V gene: TRBV28

CDR3 protein: CASSLQDLYTGELFF
V gene: TRBV12-3/TRBV12-4

CDR3 protein: CASSRWPGPGELFF
V gene: TRBV4-3

CDR3 protein: CASAGRTFMGTEAFF
V gene: TRBV2

CDR3 protein: CASSPPRVSTDTQYF
V gene: TRBV7-2

CDR3 protein: CASSLKASGDTQYF
V gene: TRBV12-3/TRBV12-4

CDR3 protein: CASSLGDSNNEQFF
V gene: TRBV19

CDR3 protein: CASSQDAGGAPEQFF
V gene: TRBV3-1

CDR3 protein: CASSPRTGSQETQYF
V gene: TRBV7-8

CDR3 protein: CASSLVGQGVNEQFF
V gene: TRBV7-2

CDR3 protein: CASSDNVNTEAFF
V gene: TRBV12-3/TRBV12-4

CDR3 protein: CASRRTGSSYEQYF
V gene: TRBV6-6

CDR3 protein: CASSQILDTQYF
V gene: TRBV4-1

CDR3 protein: CSAPLRDRGETQYF
V gene: TRBV20-1

CDR3 protein: CASSSPPGERTDTQYF
V gene: TRBV5-6

CDR3 protein: CASSQGRARGGTEAFF
V gene: TRBV4-1

CDR3 protein: CASSISTGFAGELFF
V gene: TRBV18

CDR3 protein: CASSTSGSGYGYTF
V gene: TRBV28

CDR3 protein: CAITPGQQETQYF
V gene: TRBV10-3

CDR3 protein: CASSRGGGPQETQYF
V gene: TRBV9

CDR3 protein: CASSLDTPGREQYF
V gene: TRBV5-1

CDR3 protein: CASSQGRDTGELFF
V gene: TRBV3-1

CDR3 protein: CASSLGTGSETQYF
V gene: TRBV7-9

CDR3 protein: CASSFDFGPQYF
V gene: TRBV6-2/TRBV6-3

CDR3 protein: CASSGAPAGEQYF
V gene: TRBV10-2

CDR3 protein: CASSALRSNEQFF
V gene: TRBV2

CDR3 protein: CASSVGRGETQYF
V gene: TRBV2

CDR3 protein: CASSSGTFYGYTF
V gene: TRBV12-3/TRBV12-4